This T cell receptor beta chain came from a study of blood T cell repertoires in COVID-19. Looking at the study overall: Donors in the United States, Italy and Spain gave samples during acute or convalescent COVID-19. T cells, B-cell-depleted T cells, or PBMCs supplied cDNA or gDNA.

Trimming cost V 6 bases and J 1 base; bases outside gene matches: 3. The CDR3 extends over 13 amino acids. Germline CDR1 MNHEY, CDR2 SMNVEV (reference sequence). Source study methods: Amplification from reference gene primers served as the basis for estimated nucleated cell counts. Only in-frame clones appear in the TCRdb table, and some are missing; sequencing was by immunoSEQ multiplex PCR. Clone size and the V and J calls come from that table; the DNA yielded D and trimming. The sample yields around 100,000 clones, 87% seen once. Source material: peripheral blood. The receptor comes from a man aged 50 to 59 with acute or convalescent COVID-19. The genes are TRBV27 and TRBJ2-7, with 7 bases that match TRBD1. The CDR3 bases are TGTGCCAGCAGGTCACAGGGGTCCTACGAGCAGTACTTC. As protein: CASRSQGSYEQYF.